The sequence of this T cell receptor beta chain was determined in a study of CD8 T cells in ankylosing spondylitis. Germline lookup yields CDR1 SGDLS and CDR2 YYNGEE. Trimming at V came to 3 bases and at J to 4 bases, leaving 9 bases not matched to a gene. This CDR3 spans 18 amino acids. Whole-study results and caveats: For ankylosing spondylitis blood, a TCR beta motif of several highly homologous variants appeared characteristic.

A remark on this clonotype: Its antigen is as yet unknown.

Each CDR3 protein is one row after TCRdb ran MiXCR on the 5' RACE reads. This table holds hundreds of thousands of distinct CDR3 sequences, 12% found once. The chain joins TRBV9 to TRBJ2-3, with 15 bases lining up with TRBD2. This TCR was recovered from a male donor with ankylosing spondylitis. Sequencing input: blood, either unsorted or a sorted T cell fraction (not recorded which). CDR3 in DNA: TGTGCCAGCAGCGCACCGGGACTAGCGGGGGGTGGGGCAGATACGCAGTATTTT. Its translation is CASSAPGLAGGGADTQYF.